Below are 20 T cell receptor beta chains sequenced from a single sample in a study of T cells in Graves' hyperthyroidism and ophthalmopathy (dated by TCRdb to between 2017 and 2020). Preparation of the library involved multiplex PCR. Sequencing was carried out with an Illumina HiSeq 2000. TCR beta CDR3 regions were amplified from RNA transcripts. A first-round RT-PCR of the TCR CDR3 used the HTBI primer set with the Qiagen OneStep RT-PCR kit. TCRdb itself trimmed the public reads at Q25 with fastp, ran MiXCR and retained productive beta chains. Rows merge per CDR3 protein into single entries with the most common DNA and genes. The sample table holds 550,000 to 850,000 distinct CDR3 sequences, of which over 15% were seen once. The leading ten clones occupy 16% of the sample. What was sequenced was blood. These receptors came from a woman aged 50 to 60 with Graves' hyperthyroidism that later progressed to Graves' ophthalmopathy.

V is TRBV20-1 and J is TRBJ1-1; 7 positions match TRBD1. The CDR3 loop spans 13 amino acids. The V and J ends lost 5 bases and 0 bases, in that order; junction bases with no gene match: 3. CDR1 is DFQATT, CDR2 SNEGSKA, per germline (reference sequence). CDR3 amino acids: CSAQGELNTEAFF. CDR3 in DNA: TGCAGTGCTCAGGGGGAGTTGAACACTGAAGCTTTCTTT.

There are a few counts of this clonotype. V gene TRBV27 combines with J gene TRBJ2-6; D unclear. Trimming stripped 6 bases from V and 0 bases from J, with 9 bases between. This CDR3 contains 15 residues. Germline V gene sequence: CDR1 MNHEY, CDR2 SMNVEV (reference sequence). In DNA, the CDR3 is TGTGCCAGCAGCGTCGGGCTCTCTGGGGCCAACGTCCTGACTTTC. Residues: CASSVGLSGANVLTF. The variable domain in full, completed from reference TRBV27 and TRBJ2-6, reads EAQVTQNPRYLITVTGKKLTVTCSQNMNHEYMSWYRQDPGLGLRQIYYSMNVEVTDKGDVPEGYKVSRKEKRNFPLILESPSPNQTSLYFCASSVGLSGANVLTFGAGSRLTVL.

This clonotype was counted ten times or more. This rearrangement joins TRBV15 to TRBJ2-5; TRBD2 aligns across 11 bases. CDR1 LNHNV and CDR2 YYDKDF come from the germline V gene (reference sequence). The CDR3 totals 18 residues. V lost 0 bases and J lost 1; bases outside the gene matches: 7. This CDR3 is CATSRDLTSGGIQETQYF. The CDR3 DNA sequence: TGTGCCACCAGCAGAGATCTAACTAGCGGGGGAATCCAAGAGACCCAGTACTTC.

This clonotype was seen a few times. The rearrangement uses TRBV27 and TRBJ1-2; D possibly corresponds to TRBD1 (6 bases). The CDR3 runs 15 residues. Trimming cost V 2 bases and J 3 bases, with 13 bases left between them. CDR1 and CDR2 (germline): MNHEY, SMNVEV (reference sequence). The DNA for the CDR3 is TGTGCCAGCAGTTTACGTACAGGGTTGGACTATGGCTACACCTTC. It encodes CASSLRTGLDYGYTF.

CDR3 sequence (DNA): TGTGCCAGCAGCTTTGGGTACAATACAGGGTATGCTGAAGCTTTCTTT. Translation: CASSFGYNTGYAEAFF. This chain uses TRBV13 with TRBJ1-1; a possible D gene is TRBD1 (6 bases). CDR3 length: 16 residues. Trimming left V 3 bases short and J 6 bases short, with 20 bases between. Per germline, CDR1 PRHDT and CDR2 FYEKMQ (reference sequence). Filled out from reference TRBV13 and TRBJ1-1, the complete variable domain reads AAGVIQSPRHLIKEKRETATLKCYPIPRHDTVYWYQQGPGQDPQFLISFYEKMQSDKGSIPDRFSAQQFSDYHSELNMSSLELGDSALYFCASSFGYNTGYAEAFFGQGTRLTVV.

There are many counts of this clonotype. The chain combines TRBV9 with TRBJ1-2; TRBD1 is a possible D gene (5 bases). There are 15 residues in the CDR3. Germline assignment: CDR1 SGDLS and CDR2 YYNGEE. V was trimmed by 0 bases and J by 4 bases, leaving 13 bases between them. The CDR3 spells CASSVAIGAGYGYTF. CDR3 coding DNA: TGTGCCAGCAGCGTAGCTATTGGGGCTGGCTATGGCTACACCTTC.

The chain carries TRBV29-1 and TRBJ1-5; D is perhaps TRBD1 (5 bases). Trimming left V 4 bases short and J 4 bases short, with 11 bases between. Germline values: CDR1 SQVTM, CDR2 ANQGSEA. The CDR3 covers 13 residues. The CDR3 is CSVVGTPNQPQHF. As DNA, the CDR3 is TGCAGCGTTGTAGGGACGCCGAATCAGCCCCAGCATTTT.

V and J are TRBV7-6 and TRBJ2-5; D uncertain. Germline V CDR1 and CDR2: SGHVS, FNYEAQ. V was shortened by 1 base and J by 3 bases, with 9 bases between the two germline ends. There are 14 residues in the CDR3. DNA for the CDR3: TGTGCCAGCAGCTTAGGCTATTCTAAAGAGACCCAGTACTTC. This gives the protein CASSLGYSKETQYF.

There are a few counts of this clonotype. This chain joins TRBV29-1 and TRBJ2-5, with D unresolved. The germline V gene encodes CDR1 SQVTM and CDR2 ANQGSEA. V lost 0 bases and J 3 bases, leaving 11 bases between the germline ends. The CDR3 totals 14 residues. The DNA for the CDR3 is TGCAGCGTTGAAGACCCGGGTTCTGAAGAGACCCAGTACTTC. This gives the protein CSVEDPGSEETQYF.

At least ten counts were recorded for this clonotype. The rearrangement uses TRBV5-6 and TRBJ1-1, with D hard to call. This CDR3 comprises 15 residues. Germline CDR1 SGHDT, CDR2 YYEEEE. The ends were cut back, 4 bases at V and 3 bases at J, with 16 bases in the middle. The DNA for the CDR3 is TGTGCCAGCAGCGCCTACAGAGGGTTTTACACTGAAGCTTTCTTT. Protein product: CASSAYRGFYTEAFF.

This clonotype came up many times. The CDR3 DNA is TGTGCCAGCAGCTTTGCTCTGAACACCGGGGAGCTGTTTTTT. Amino acids: CASSFALNTGELFF. This rearrangement joins TRBV7-9 to TRBJ2-2; D unresolved. V lost 3 bases to trimming and J lost 1 base, with 6 bases between them. Germline V CDR1 and CDR2: SEHNR, FQNEAQ (reference sequence). The CDR3 totals 14 residues.

This clonotype occurred a few times. This chain links TRBV12-3 or TRBV12-4 with TRBJ2-5, with a possible D match to TRBD2 (6 bases). The CDR3 has 15 amino acids. V was clipped by 3 bases and J by 2 bases, with 13 bases between them. The CDR3 loop reads CASSFASAVQETQYF. The CDR3 DNA reads as TGTGCCAGCAGTTTCGCTAGCGCCGTACAAGAGACCCAGTACTTC.

This clonotype has ten or more counts. V gene TRBV3-1 combines with J gene TRBJ2-7; D not resolved. The ends were cut back, 4 bases at V and 2 bases at J, with 12 bases in the middle. Germline assignment: CDR1 LGHDT and CDR2 YNNKEL (reference sequence). The CDR3 sequence is 14 residues long. Written as DNA, the CDR3 is TGTGCCAGCAGCCGGGCCCTTGGGACCTACGAGCAGTACTTC. It codes for CASSRALGTYEQYF.

This clonotype was seen many times. This chain links TRBV11-3 with TRBJ2-1, with 7 bases that match TRBD2. The CDR3 has 14 amino acids. Germline V gene sequence: CDR1 SGHNT, CDR2 YENEEA. The junction had 14 bases not matched to a gene; V was cut back by 8 bases and J by 10 bases. CDR3 region: CASASPGLLQEQFF. CDR3 in DNA: TGTGCCAGCGCTTCTCCGGGACTACTTCAGGAGCAGTTCTTC.

V gene TRBV7-2 combines with J gene TRBJ1-6, with D maybe TRBD1 (5 bases). The CDR3 covers 17 residues. CDR1 and CDR2 from the germline V gene are SGHTA and FQGNSA. Trimming removed 0 bases from V and 4 bases from J, with 13 bases in between. CDR3 loop: CASSLALTETYNSPLHF. The DNA of the CDR3 is TGTGCCAGCAGCTTAGCGTTGACAGAAACTTATAATTCACCCCTCCACTTT.

This sequence joins TRBV20-1 and TRBJ1-3; tentatively, D is TRBD1 (6 bases). The CDR3 runs 16 residues. Germline V CDR1 and CDR2: DFQATT, SNEGSKA (reference sequence). V was cut by 1 base and J by 8 bases, with 21 bases left in between. The CDR3 DNA follows: TGCAGTGCTAGAGGATTGAGCTGGGGGGCGAAGGACACCATATATTTT. The encoded protein is CSARGLSWGAKDTIYF.

This clonotype occurred a few times. This rearrangement joins TRBV27 to TRBJ2-4; 12 bases map to TRBD1. V lost 6 bases and J lost 9; bases outside the gene matches: 3. This CDR3 has 13 amino acids. Per germline, CDR1 MNHEY and CDR2 SMNVEV (reference sequence). In nucleotides, the CDR3 is TGTGCCAGCAGGGGGACAGGGGGCATCATTCAGTACTTC. Amino acid sequence: CASRGTGGIIQYF.

The CDR3 region is CASSFDRVQETQYF. The CDR3 nucleotides are TGTGCCAGCAGCTTCGATCGGGTGCAAGAGACCCAGTACTTC. The chain is built from TRBV5-4 and TRBJ2-5; the D is unclear. This CDR3 has 14 residues. V lost 2 bases, J lost 2 bases, and 10 bases lay in between. Germline CDR1 is SGHNT and CDR2 is YYREEE (reference sequence). Supplemented by reference TRBV5-4 and TRBJ2-5, the full variable domain reads ETGVTQSPTHLIKTRGQQVTLRCSSQSGHNTVSWYQQALGQGPQFIFQYYREEENGRGNFPPRFSGLQFPNYSSELNVNALELDDSALYLCASSFDRVQETQYFGPGTRLLVL.

This rearrangement joins TRBV27 to TRBJ2-1; no clear D gene. The V gene lost 1 base and the J gene lost 6 bases, with 7 bases spanning the gap. The CDR3 contains 13 residues. The germline V gene encodes CDR1 MNHEY and CDR2 SMNVEV (reference sequence). CDR3 region: CASSLWSGNEQFF. The DNA of the CDR3 is TGTGCCAGCAGTTTATGGTCCGGCAATGAGCAGTTCTTC.

This clonotype was seen a few times. The gene calls are TRBV10-3 and TRBJ2-7; D tentatively reads TRBD1 or TRBD2 (5 bases each). Between the trimmed V and J ends, which lost 10 bases and 5 bases, there was a span of 15 bases. This CDR3 contains 12 residues. CDR1 and CDR2 from the germline V gene are ENHRY and SYGVKD. The CDR3 reads CATDTGLDEQYF. The CDR3 DNA is TGTGCCACCGATACGGGGCTCGACGAGCAGTACTTC.